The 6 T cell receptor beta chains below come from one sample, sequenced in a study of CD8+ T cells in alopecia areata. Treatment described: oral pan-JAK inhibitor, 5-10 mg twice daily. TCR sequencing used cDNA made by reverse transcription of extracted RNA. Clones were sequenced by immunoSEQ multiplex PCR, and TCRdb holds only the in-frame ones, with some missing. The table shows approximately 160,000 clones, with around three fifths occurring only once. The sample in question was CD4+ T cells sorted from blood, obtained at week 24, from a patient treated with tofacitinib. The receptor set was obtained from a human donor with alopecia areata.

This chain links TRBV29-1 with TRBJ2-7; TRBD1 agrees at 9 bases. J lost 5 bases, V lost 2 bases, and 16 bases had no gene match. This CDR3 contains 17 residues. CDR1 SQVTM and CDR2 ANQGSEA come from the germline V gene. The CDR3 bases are TGCAGCGTTGAACACCCACAGGGACAGGGCGGGATCCACGAGCAGTACTTC. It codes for CSVEHPQGQGGIHEQYF.

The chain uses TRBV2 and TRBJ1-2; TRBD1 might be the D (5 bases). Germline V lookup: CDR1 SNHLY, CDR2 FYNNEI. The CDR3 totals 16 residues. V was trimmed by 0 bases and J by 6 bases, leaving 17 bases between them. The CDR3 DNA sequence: TGTGCCAGCAGTGAAGCGCTTCGTGGGGGAAAGGATGGCTACACCTTC. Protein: CASSEALRGGKDGYTF.

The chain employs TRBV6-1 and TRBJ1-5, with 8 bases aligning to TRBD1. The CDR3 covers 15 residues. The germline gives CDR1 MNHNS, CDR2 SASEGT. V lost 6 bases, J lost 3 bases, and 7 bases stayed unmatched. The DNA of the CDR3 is TGTGCCAGCAGGGAGGACAGGGCGGCCAATCAGCCCCAGCATTTT. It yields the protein CASREDRAANQPQHF.

In nucleotides, the CDR3 is TGTGCTAGTGCCCCGGGCAGAATAGCTTTCTTT. It yields the protein CASAPGRIAFF. The genes are TRBV12-5 and TRBJ1-1; no clear D gene. This CDR3 has 11 amino acids. The germline V gene has CDR1 LGHNT and CDR2 FRNRAP. Trimming left V 7 bases short and J 10 bases short, with 13 bases between.

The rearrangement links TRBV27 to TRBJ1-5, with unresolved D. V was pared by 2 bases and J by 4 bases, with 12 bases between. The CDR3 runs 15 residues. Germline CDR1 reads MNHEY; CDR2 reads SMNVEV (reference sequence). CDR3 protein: CASSLVGSLNQPQHF. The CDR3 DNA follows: TGTGCCAGCAGTTTAGTGGGTTCCCTTAATCAGCCCCAGCATTTT.

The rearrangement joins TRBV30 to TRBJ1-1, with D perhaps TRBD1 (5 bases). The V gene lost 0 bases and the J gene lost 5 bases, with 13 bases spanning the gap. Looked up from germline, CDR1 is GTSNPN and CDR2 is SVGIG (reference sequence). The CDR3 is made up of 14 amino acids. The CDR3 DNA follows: TGTGCCTGGAGTGTACTGTCAGGGCGGACTGAAGCTTTCTTT. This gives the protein CAWSVLSGRTEAFF. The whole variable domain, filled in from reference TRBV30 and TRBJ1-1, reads SQTIHQWPATLVQPVGSPLSLECTVEGTSNPNLYWYRQAAGRGLQLLFYSVGIGQISSEVPQNLSASRPQDRQFILSSKKLLLSDSGFYLCAWSVLSGRTEAFFGQGTRLTVV.